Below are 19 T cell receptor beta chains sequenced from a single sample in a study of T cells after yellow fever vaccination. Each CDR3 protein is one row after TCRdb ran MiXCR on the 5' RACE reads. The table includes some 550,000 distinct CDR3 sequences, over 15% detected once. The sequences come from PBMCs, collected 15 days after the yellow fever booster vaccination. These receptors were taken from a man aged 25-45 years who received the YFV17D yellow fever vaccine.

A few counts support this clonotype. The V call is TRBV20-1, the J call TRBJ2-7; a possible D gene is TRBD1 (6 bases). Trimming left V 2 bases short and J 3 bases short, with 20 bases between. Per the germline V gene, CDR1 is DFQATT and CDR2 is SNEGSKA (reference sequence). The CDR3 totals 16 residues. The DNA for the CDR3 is TGCAGTGCTAGACGCGCCGGGACACTTACGTACTACGAGCAGTACTTC. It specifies CSARRAGTLTYYEQYF.

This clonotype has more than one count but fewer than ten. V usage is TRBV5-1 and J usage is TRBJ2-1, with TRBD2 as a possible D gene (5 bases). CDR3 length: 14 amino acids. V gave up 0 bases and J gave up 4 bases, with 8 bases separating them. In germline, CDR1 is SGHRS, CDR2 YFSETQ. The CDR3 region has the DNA TGCGCCAGCAGCTTGGCTAGCAGGTACAATGAGCAGTTCTTC. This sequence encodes CASSLASRYNEQFF.

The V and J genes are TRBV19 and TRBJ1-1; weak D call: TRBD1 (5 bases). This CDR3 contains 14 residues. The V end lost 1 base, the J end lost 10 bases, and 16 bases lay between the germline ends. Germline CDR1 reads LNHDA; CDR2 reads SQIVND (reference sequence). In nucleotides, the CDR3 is TGTGCCAGTAGTATAGGTCAGACAGTAAAGAGAGCTTTCTTT. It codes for CASSIGQTVKRAFF.

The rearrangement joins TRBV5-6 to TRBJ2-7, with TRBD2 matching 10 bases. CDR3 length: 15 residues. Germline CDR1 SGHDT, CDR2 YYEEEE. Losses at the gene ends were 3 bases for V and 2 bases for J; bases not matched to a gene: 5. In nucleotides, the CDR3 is TGTGCCAGCAGCTCAGGACTAGCGGCGACCTACGAGCAGTACTTC. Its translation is CASSSGLAATYEQYF.

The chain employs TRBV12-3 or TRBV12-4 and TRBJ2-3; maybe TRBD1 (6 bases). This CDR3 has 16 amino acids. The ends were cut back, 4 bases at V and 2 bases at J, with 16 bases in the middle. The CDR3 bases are TGTGCCAGCAGTTGGGGGCGGAAGTCGAACACAGATACGCAGTATTTT. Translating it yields CASSWGRKSNTDTQYF.

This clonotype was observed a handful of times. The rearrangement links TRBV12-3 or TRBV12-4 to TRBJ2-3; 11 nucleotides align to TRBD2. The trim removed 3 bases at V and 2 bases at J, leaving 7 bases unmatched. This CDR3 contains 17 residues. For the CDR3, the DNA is TGTGCCAGCAGTTTCGACGGACTAGCGGGTTCCACAGATACGCAGTATTTT. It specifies CASSFDGLAGSTDTQYF.

The CDR3 nucleotides read TGCAGCGTTGATAGTTTAGCGGGAGGTTTGGGGCAGTTCTTC. Amino acid sequence: CSVDSLAGGLGQFF. The rearrangement links TRBV29-1 to TRBJ2-1, with 10 positions matching TRBD2. CDR1 is SQVTM, CDR2 ANQGSEA, per germline. V was clipped by 3 bases and J by 12 bases; unmatched bases: 11. This CDR3 is 14 amino acids long.

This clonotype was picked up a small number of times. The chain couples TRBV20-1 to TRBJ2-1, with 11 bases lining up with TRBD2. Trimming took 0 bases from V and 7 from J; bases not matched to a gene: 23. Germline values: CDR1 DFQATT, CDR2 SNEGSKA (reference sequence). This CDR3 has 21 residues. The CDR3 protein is CSARDPTIPPSSGRPWNEQFF. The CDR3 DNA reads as TGCAGTGCTAGAGATCCCACCATCCCCCCCTCTAGCGGGAGGCCTTGGAATGAGCAGTTCTTC.

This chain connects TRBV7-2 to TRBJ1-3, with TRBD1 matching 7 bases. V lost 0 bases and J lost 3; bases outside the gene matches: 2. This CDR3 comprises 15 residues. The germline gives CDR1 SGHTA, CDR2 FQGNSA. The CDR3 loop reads CASSLARGSGNTIYF. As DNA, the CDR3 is TGTGCCAGCAGCTTAGCCAGGGGGAGTGGAAACACCATATATTTT. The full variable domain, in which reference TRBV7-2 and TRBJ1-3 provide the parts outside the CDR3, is GAGVSQSPSNKVTEKGKDVELRCDPISGHTALYWYRQSLGQGLEFLIYFQGNSAPDKSGLPSDRFSAERTGGSVSTLTIQRTQQEDSAVYLCASSLARGSGNTIYFGEGSWLTVV.

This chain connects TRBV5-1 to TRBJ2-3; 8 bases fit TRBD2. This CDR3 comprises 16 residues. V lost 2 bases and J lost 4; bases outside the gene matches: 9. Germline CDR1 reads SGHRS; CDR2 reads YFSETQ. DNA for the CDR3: TGCGCCAGCAGCTTAGGTAGCGGGATATGGGCAGATACGCAGTATTTT. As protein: CASSLGSGIWADTQYF.

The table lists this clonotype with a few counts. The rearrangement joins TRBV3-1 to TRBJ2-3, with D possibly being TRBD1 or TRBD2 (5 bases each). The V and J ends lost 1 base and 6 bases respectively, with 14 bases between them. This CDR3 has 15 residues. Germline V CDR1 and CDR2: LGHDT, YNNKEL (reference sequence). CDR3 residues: CASSQGGRYGDTQYF. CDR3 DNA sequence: TGTGCCAGCAGCCAAGGGGGACGTTATGGGGATACGCAGTATTTT.

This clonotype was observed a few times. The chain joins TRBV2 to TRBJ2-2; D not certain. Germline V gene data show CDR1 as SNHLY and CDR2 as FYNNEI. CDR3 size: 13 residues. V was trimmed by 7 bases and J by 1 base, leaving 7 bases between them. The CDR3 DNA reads TGTGCCAGCACTTCTAGGAACACCGGGGAGCTGTTTTTT. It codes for CASTSRNTGELFF.

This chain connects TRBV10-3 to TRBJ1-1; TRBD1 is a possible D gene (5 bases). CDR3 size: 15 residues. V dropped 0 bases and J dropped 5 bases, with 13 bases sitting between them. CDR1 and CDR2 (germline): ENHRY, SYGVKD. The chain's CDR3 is CAISESKGRRTEAFF. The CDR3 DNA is TGTGCCATCAGTGAGTCTAAGGGGCGCCGGACTGAAGCTTTCTTT.

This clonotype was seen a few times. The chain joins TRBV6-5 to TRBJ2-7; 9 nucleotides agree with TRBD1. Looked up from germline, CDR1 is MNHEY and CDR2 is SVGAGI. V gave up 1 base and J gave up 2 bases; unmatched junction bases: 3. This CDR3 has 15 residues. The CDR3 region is CASSYLGQGTYEQYF. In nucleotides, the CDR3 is TGTGCCAGCAGTTACTTGGGACAGGGTACCTACGAGCAGTACTTC.

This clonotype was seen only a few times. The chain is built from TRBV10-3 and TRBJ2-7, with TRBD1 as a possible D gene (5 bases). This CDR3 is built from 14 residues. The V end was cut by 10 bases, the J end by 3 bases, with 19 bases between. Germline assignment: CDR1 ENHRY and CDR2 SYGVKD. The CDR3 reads CATVDISVGYEQYF. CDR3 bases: TGTGCCACGGTGGACATCTCCGTCGGCTACGAGCAGTACTTC.

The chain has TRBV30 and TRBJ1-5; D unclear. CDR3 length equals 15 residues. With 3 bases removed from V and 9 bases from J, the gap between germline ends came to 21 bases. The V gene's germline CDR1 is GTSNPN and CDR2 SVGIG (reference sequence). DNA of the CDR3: TGTGCCTGGAGCAGTATGGACTGGGATGGGTGGCCCCAGCATTTT. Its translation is CAWSSMDWDGWPQHF.

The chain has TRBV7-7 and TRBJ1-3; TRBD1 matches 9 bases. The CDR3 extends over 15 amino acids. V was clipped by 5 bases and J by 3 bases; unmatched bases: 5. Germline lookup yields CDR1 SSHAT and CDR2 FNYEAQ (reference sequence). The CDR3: CASSTGTGIGNTIYF. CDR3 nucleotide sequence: TGTGCCAGCAGCACCGGGACAGGGATTGGAAACACCATATATTTT.

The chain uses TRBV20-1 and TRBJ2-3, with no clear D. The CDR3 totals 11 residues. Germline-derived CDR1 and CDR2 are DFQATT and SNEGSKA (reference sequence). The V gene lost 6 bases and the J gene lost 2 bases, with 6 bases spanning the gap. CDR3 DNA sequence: TGCAGTGCCTACATCACAGATACGCAGTATTTT. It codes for CSAYITDTQYF.

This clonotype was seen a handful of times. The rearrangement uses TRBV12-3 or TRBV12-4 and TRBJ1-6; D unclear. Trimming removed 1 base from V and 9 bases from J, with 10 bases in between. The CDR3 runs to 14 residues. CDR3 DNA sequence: TGTGCCAGCAGTTTAGGCCAGAGTACTTCACCCCTCCACTTT. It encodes CASSLGQSTSPLHF.